The source of this T cell receptor beta chain is a study of CD8 T cells in ankylosing spondylitis. Germline assignment: CDR1 SQVTM and CDR2 ANQGSEA. CDR3 length: 15 residues. The germline V and J ends were trimmed by 4 bases and 0 bases, with 14 bases remaining between them. TCRdb called the 5' RACE reads again in MiXCR, with one record for every CDR3 protein. The sample lists 250,000 to 350,000 distinct CDR3 sequences; less than 25% were seen once. The sample holds many counts of this clonotype. The gene calls are TRBV29-1 and TRBJ2-3; D gene unclear. This TCR derives from a female donor with ankylosing spondylitis or in good health (not recorded which). Sequencing was performed on blood, either unsorted or a sorted T cell fraction (not recorded which). The CDR3 spells CSVGPPTLSTDTQYF. The CDR3, as DNA: TGCAGCGTTGGCCCACCAACCCTTAGCACAGATACGCAGTATTTT.